This T cell receptor beta chain was retrieved from a study of blood T cell repertoires in COVID-19. Study overall: The United States, Italy and Spain provided the acute and convalescent COVID-19 samples.

Generated by immunoSEQ multiplex PCR, the TCRdb table keeps only in-frame clones and is missing some. The repertoire consists of 55,000 to 70,000 clones, with 88% occurring once and the leading ten covering 7% to 9%. The length of the CDR3 is 15 residues. Germline trimming cut 4 bases from V and 5 bases from J; bases unmatched to any gene: 10. Germline assignment: CDR1 SGHRS and CDR2 YFSETQ. Material: peripheral blood. The V gene is TRBV5-1, the J gene TRBJ2-7, with 9 nucleotides matching TRBD1. The source is a woman in her sixties or seventies with active COVID-19. The CDR3 nucleotides are TGCGCCAGCAGCCGAAGTGGGACAGGGTCCCACGAGCAGTACTTC. Residues: CASSRSGTGSHEQYF.